This T cell receptor (beta chain) was sequenced during a study of T cells in localized non-small cell lung cancer. Whole-study results and caveats: Investigators sequenced only a single tumor region, leaving heterogeneity possible.

Comments on this clone: Antigen: not known.

Data came from immunoSEQ multiplex PCR; TCRdb stores just in-frame clones and leaves some out. The sample yields around 50,000 clones, roughly 86% seen once. The TCR was taken from a female donor with stage II lung adenocarcinoma. This material consisted of PBMCs, taken before any cancer treatment.

The CDR3 loop reads CASAREGTSYEQYF. DNA of the CDR3: TGTGCCAGCGCCCGAGAGGGCACCTCCTACGAGCAGTACTTC. The chain carries TRBV19 and TRBJ2-7, with D perhaps matching TRBD2 (5 bases). The germline V gene has CDR1 LNHDA and CDR2 SQIVND (reference sequence). The length of the CDR3 is 14 residues. V was cut by 9 bases and J by 0 bases, with 15 bases left in between.